The 16 T cell receptor beta chains presented below share a single source sample, sequenced in a study of T cells in Graves' hyperthyroidism and ophthalmopathy. There were TCR beta CDR3 regions amplified from RNA transcripts. Primed by the HTBI set, a first-round RT-PCR was run on the TCR CDR3. Each CDR3 protein gets one entry after TCRdb re-called the multiplex PCR reads with MiXCR. In the table there are 300,000 or so distinct CDR3 sequences, around 16% of which are singletons. The specimen was blood. The receptors stem from a man between 25 and 39 years old with Graves' hyperthyroidism.

This clonotype was recorded many times. This CDR3 reads CASSPAQGGHLFETQYF. The DNA of the CDR3 is TGTGCCAGCAGCCCCGCACAGGGGGGCCACCTTTTTGAGACCCAGTACTTC. This chain uses TRBV2 with TRBJ2-5, with TRBD1 matching 8 bases. The CDR3 is made up of 17 amino acids. CDR1 and CDR2 (germline): SNHLY, FYNNEI. The V segment lost 6 bases and the J segment 5 bases; nucleotides outside the gene matches: 17.

The CDR3 loop reads CASSSVLNEQYF. The CDR3 nucleotides are TGTGCCAGCAGTTCGGTCCTTAACGAGCAGTACTTC. The chain is built from TRBV12-3 or TRBV12-4 and TRBJ2-7; D call uncertain. The CDR3 has 12 residues. The V end lost 4 bases, the J end lost 5 bases, and 9 bases lay between the germline ends.

This sequence joins TRBV10-3 and TRBJ1-5; a possible D gene is TRBD1 (5 bases). V lost 1 base to trimming and J lost 7 bases, with 14 bases between them. The CDR3 extends over 15 amino acids. Per germline, CDR1 ENHRY and CDR2 SYGVKD. The CDR3 coding sequence is TGTGCCATCAGTGAGTTCCAGGGTATTTGGCAGCCCCAGCATTTT. Amino acid sequence: CAISEFQGIWQPQHF.

This clonotype was seen ten or more times. The genes are TRBV3-1 and TRBJ2-7, with D tentatively TRBD1 (6 bases). CDR3 length: 14 amino acids. Looked up from germline, CDR1 is LGHDT and CDR2 is YNNKEL (reference sequence). V was trimmed by 2 bases and J by 3 bases, leaving 11 bases between them. The CDR3 here is CASSQRQDSYEQYF. CDR3 DNA: TGTGCCAGCAGCCAAAGACAGGACAGCTACGAGCAGTACTTC.

This clonotype was seen a handful of times. The rearrangement uses TRBV7-9 and TRBJ2-5; no clear D gene. The germline V gene has CDR1 SEHNR and CDR2 FQNEAQ (reference sequence). CDR3 length equals 13 residues. Trimming took 3 bases from V and 5 from J, leaving 10 bases between them. The CDR3 sequence is CASSLTVGETQYF. In nucleotides, the CDR3 is TGTGCCAGCAGCTTGACGGTCGGGGAGACCCAGTACTTC.

The chain couples TRBV30 to TRBJ2-3; the D is unclear. V lost 2 bases, J lost 2 bases, and 5 bases lay in between. The CDR3 consists of 12 residues. Germline-derived CDR1 and CDR2 are GTSNPN and SVGIG (reference sequence). CDR3 DNA sequence: TGTGCCTGGAGTCGGAACACAGATACGCAGTATTTT. It translates to CAWSRNTDTQYF.

This clonotype was recorded at least ten times. The chain employs TRBV28 and TRBJ1-1; TRBD1 might be the D (5 bases). Trimming cost V 5 bases and J 0 bases, with 16 bases left between them. Looked up from germline, CDR1 is MDHEN and CDR2 is SYDVKM. This CDR3 contains 16 residues. CDR3 nucleotide sequence: TGTGCCAGCAGTACAACCTCCGACAGATTGAACACTGAAGCTTTCTTT. Amino acid sequence: CASSTTSDRLNTEAFF.

This clonotype was counted ten times or more. V usage is TRBV20-1 and J usage is TRBJ1-1; D is perhaps TRBD1 (5 bases). Trimming pared 6 bases from V and 5 bases from J, leaving 16 bases between. The CDR3 is 13 residues long. From germline, CDR1 is DFQATT and CDR2 SNEGSKA (reference sequence). The DNA of the CDR3 is TGCAGTGCAGAATTACAGGTTGGAACTGAAGCTTTCTTT. Its protein product is CSAELQVGTEAFF.

This clonotype was observed a handful of times. The genes are TRBV19 and TRBJ2-7; 8 nucleotides align to TRBD2. The V and J ends lost 7 bases and 7 bases, in that order; junction bases with no gene match: 15. Germline CDR1 and CDR2: LNHDA and SQIVND (reference sequence). This CDR3 comprises 15 residues. The CDR3, as DNA: TGTGCCAGTAAAAAGGGCCGGACTAGCTCGGATGAGCAGTACTTC. Translating gives CASKKGRTSSDEQYF. Using reference TRBV19 and TRBJ2-7 for the parts outside the CDR3, the full variable domain is DGGITQSPKYLFRKEGQNVTLSCEQNLNHDAMYWYRQDPGQGLRLIYYSQIVNDFQKGDIAEGYSVSREKKESFPLTVTSAQKNPTAFYLCASKKGRTSSDEQYFGPGTRLTVT.

This clonotype was detected ten times or more. This chain joins TRBV2 and TRBJ1-1; D is unclear. V lost 10 bases and J lost 4, with 16 bases in between. This CDR3 has 13 residues. From germline, CDR1 is SNHLY and CDR2 FYNNEI. Written as DNA, the CDR3 is TGTGCCATGTCTCAGACGGAGGTCACTGAAGCTTTCTTT. Its protein is CAMSQTEVTEAFF.

The chain joins TRBV7-9 to TRBJ2-1, with 12 bases fitting TRBD1. This CDR3 is 15 amino acids long. Germline CDR1 is SEHNR and CDR2 is FQNEAQ (reference sequence). Germline trimming cut 10 bases from V and 7 bases from J; bases unmatched to any gene: 11. The CDR3 coding sequence is TGTGCCACCCGGGACAGGGGGCGCAGGGCGAATGAGCAGTTCTTC. Translation: CATRDRGRRANEQFF.

At least ten counts were recorded for this clonotype. The chain recombines TRBV6-1 with TRBJ2-1; D is ambiguous. V was cut by 1 base and J by 1 base, with 8 bases left in between. The CDR3 has 15 residues. The germline V gene has CDR1 MNHNS and CDR2 SASEGT. The DNA for the CDR3 is TGTGCCAGCAGTGAAGTTGGGCGGTCCTACAATGAGCAGTTCTTC. Amino acids: CASSEVGRSYNEQFF.

This clonotype was counted between two and nine times. The genes are TRBV12-3 or TRBV12-4 and TRBJ1-3; no firm D call. Deletions cut 4 bases from V and 8 bases from J, with 12 bases between. This CDR3 contains 13 residues. CDR3 loop: CASSSRRAHTIYF. The CDR3 region has the DNA TGTGCCAGCAGTTCCAGGCGAGCGCACACCATATATTTT.

V gene TRBV28 combines with J gene TRBJ2-2, with D perhaps matching TRBD2 (6 bases). Looked up from germline, CDR1 is MDHEN and CDR2 is SYDVKM. The V end was cut by 8 bases, the J end by 5 bases, with 9 bases between. This CDR3 contains 12 residues. CDR3 DNA sequence: TGTGCCAGCCTTAGCGGTACCGGGGAGCTGTTTTTT. Amino acid sequence: CASLSGTGELFF.

This clonotype came up many times. The V and J genes are TRBV30 and TRBJ1-2; D might be TRBD1 (6 bases). The CDR3 is made up of 15 amino acids. The germline V gene encodes CDR1 GTSNPN and CDR2 SVGIG (reference sequence). The CDR3: CGARRQGQTSGGYTF. DNA for the CDR3: TGTGGCGCAAGGCGCCAAGGACAGACCTCTGGTGGCTACACCTTC. The complete variable domain, with remaining parts taken from reference TRBV30 and TRBJ1-2, reads SQTIHQWPATLVQPVGSPLSLECTVEGTSNPNLYWYRQAAGRGLQLLFYSVGIGQISSEVPQNLSASRPQDRQFILSSKKLLLSDSGFYLCGARRQGQTSGGYTFGSGTRLTVV.

This chain uses TRBV7-2 with TRBJ2-1, with D possibly being TRBD1 (5 bases). The CDR3 runs to 13 residues. The ends were cut back, 6 bases at V and 7 bases at J, with 13 bases in the middle. Germline V gene sequence: CDR1 SGHTA, CDR2 FQGNSA. The CDR3 DNA is TGTGCCAGCAGTAAAGCAGGGTTAAATGAGCAGTTCTTC. Translating it yields CASSKAGLNEQFF.